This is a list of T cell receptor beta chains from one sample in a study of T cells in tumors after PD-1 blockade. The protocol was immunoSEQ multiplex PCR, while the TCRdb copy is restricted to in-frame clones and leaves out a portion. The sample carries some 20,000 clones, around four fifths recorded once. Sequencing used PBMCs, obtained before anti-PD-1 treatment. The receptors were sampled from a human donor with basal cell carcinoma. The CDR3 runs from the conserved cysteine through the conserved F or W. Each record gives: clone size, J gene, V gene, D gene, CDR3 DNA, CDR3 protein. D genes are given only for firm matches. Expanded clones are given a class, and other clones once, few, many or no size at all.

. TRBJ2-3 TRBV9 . TGTGCCAGCAGCGAGGGGTGGAGGGATACGCAGTATTTT CASSEGWRDTQYF
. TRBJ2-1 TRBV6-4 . TGTGCCAGAACCACGCCCCCCGGGGAACCCGCTTTCCCGGAGGGGAATGAGCAGTTCTTC CARTTPPGEPAFPEGNEQFF
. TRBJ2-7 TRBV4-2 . TGTGCCAGCAGCCAAGATTCGGCGGACTACTACGAGCAGTACTTC CASSQDSADYYEQYF
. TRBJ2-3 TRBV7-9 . TGTGCCAGCAGCTTACGGACCCTCGGAGGTCCTAGCACAGATACGCAGTATTTT CASSLRTLGGPSTDTQYF
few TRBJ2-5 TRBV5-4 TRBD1 TGTGCCAGCAGCCTGGGGTGGGGGACAGGAGAGACCCAGTACTTC CASSLGWGTGETQYF
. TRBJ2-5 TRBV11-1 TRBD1 TGTGCCAGCAGCCCGAGGGGGCCTGAGACCCAGTACTTC CASSPRGPETQYF
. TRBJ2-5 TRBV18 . TGTGCCAGCTCACAGGGGACGGAGGGGACCCAGTACTTC CASSQGTEGTQYF
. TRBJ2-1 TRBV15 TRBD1 TGTGCCACCAGCTTCCGGGACAGGGCTTACAATGAGCAGTTCTTC CATSFRDRAYNEQFF
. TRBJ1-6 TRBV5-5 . TGTGCCAGCAGCTTGGGTGGGCGTTCGTCTGTTTCACCCCTCCACTTT CASSLGGRSSVSPLHF
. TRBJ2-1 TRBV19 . TGTGCGTCAGGGGGGGAGGGCTCGAAAGAGCAGTTCTTC CASGGEGSKEQFF
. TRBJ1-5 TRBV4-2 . TGTGCCAGCAGCCAAGATTCGAGGGTCGGGCAGCCCCAGCATTTT CASSQDSRVGQPQHF
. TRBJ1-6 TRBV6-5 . TGTGCCAGCAGTTGGACCCCATTGGGGAATTCACCCCTCCACTTT CASSWTPLGNSPLHF
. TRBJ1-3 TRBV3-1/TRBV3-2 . TGTGCCAGCAGCCAGGGGACGAAATGGAGCACCATATATTTT CASSQGTKWSTIYF
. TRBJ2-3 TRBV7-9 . TGTGCCAGCAGCTTAGGTTACAGAACAGATACGCAGTATTTT CASSLGYRTDTQYF
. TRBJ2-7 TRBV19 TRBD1 TGTGCCAGTAGCACGGGGACAGACCCCTACGAGCAGTACTTC CASSTGTDPYEQYF
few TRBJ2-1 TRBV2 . TGTCCCAGCAGTTATGGGGGGGCGGGGGTGGGGAGCTCCTACAATGAGCAGTTCTTC CPSSYGGAGVGSSYNEQFF
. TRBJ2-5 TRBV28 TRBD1 TGTGCCAGCAGTTTCCATGGCAGGGGGCACCAAGAGACCCAGTACTTC CASSFHGRGHQETQYF
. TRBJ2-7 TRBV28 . TGTGCCAGCAGTCCATTCTACGAGCAGTACTTC CASSPFYEQYF
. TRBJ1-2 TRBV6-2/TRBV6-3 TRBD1 TGTGCCAGCAGTTCCCACGGGGACAGGGCGAATGGCTACACCTTC CASSSHGDRANGYTF
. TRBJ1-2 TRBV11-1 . TGTGCCAGCAGCTTAGCTGGGACACCCTATGGCTACACCTTC CASSLAGTPYGYTF
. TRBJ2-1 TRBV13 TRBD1 TGTGCCAGCAGCTCAGAGGGGGCGAGATACAATGAGCAGTTCTTC CASSSEGARYNEQFF
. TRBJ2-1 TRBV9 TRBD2 TGTGCCAGCAGCCCGGGACTAGCCCACAATGAGCAGTTCTTC CASSPGLAHNEQFF
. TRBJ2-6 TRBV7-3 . TGTGCCAGCAGCCCAATAGGGGGAACTGGGGCCAACGTCCTGACTTTC CASSPIGGTGANVLTF
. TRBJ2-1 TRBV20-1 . TGCAGTGCTAGTCTGGCTAATGAGCAGTTCTTC CSASLANEQFF
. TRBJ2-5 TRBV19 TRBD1 TGTGCCAGTAGTATAGGGACAGGGGGCAAAGGAAGAGAGACCCAGTACTTC CASSIGTGGKGRETQYF
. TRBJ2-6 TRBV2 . TGTGCCAGCAGTGGGTGGAGGACCCTCTCTGGGGCCAACGTCCTGACTTTC CASSGWRTLSGANVLTF
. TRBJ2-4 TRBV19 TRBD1 TGTGCCAGTAGCACAGGGGGTGCCAAAAACATTCAGTACTTC CASSTGGAKNIQYF
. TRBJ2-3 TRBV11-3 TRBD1 TGTGCCAGCAGCCCGCATGCCGGGACAGATACAGATACGCAGTATTTT CASSPHAGTDTDTQYF
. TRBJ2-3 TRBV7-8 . TGTGCCAGCAGCCAAGTGACCGATACGCAGTATTTT CASSQVTDTQYF
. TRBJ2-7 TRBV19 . TGTGCCAGTAGTATGGGCTTTGGGTCCCATTACGAGCAGTACTTC CASSMGFGSHYEQYF
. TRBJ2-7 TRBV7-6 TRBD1 TGTGCCAGCAGCTTAGTGGGGAGTGGGACAGGGGGCTCCTACGAGCAGTACTTC CASSLVGSGTGGSYEQYF
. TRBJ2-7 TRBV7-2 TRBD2 TGTGCCAGCAGCTTAGAGACTAGCGACACCTACGAGCAGTACTTC CASSLETSDTYEQYF
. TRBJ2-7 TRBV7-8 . TGTGCCAGCAGCCAATTCTCCTACGAGCAGTACTTC CASSQFSYEQYF
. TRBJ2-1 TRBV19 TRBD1 TGTGCCAGTAATCCGGACAGGATCAACAATGAGCAGTTCTTC CASNPDRINNEQFF
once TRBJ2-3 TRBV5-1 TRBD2 TGCGCCAGCAGCTTGGTGCCCCGAGGACTAGCGGGGGGGGATACGCAGTATTTT CASSLVPRGLAGGDTQYF
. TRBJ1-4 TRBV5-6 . TGTGCCAGCAGCTTGAGGTGGGAAAAACTGTTTTTT CASSLRWEKLFF
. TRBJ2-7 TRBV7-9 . TGTGCCAGCAGCTTAGCGCTGGCGGGCCCCTACGAGCAGTACTTC CASSLALAGPYEQYF
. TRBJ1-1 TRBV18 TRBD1 TGTGCCAGCTCACCCTTTCTGGGGCGACAGGGAGGGACTGAAGCTTTCTTT CASSPFLGRQGGTEAFF
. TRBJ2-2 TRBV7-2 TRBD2 TGTGCCAGCAGGTACGGGCGGGGGGCCAGGGAGCTGTTTTTT CASRYGRGARELFF
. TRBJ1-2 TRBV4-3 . TGCGCCAGCAGCCGCCAAGGAACAGGGATTAACTATGGCTACACCTTC CASSRQGTGINYGYTF
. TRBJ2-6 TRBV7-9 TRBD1 TGTGCCAGCAGCCTCTCCGGGACAGCCCGAAACTTTAGGGCCAACGTCCTGACTTTC CASSLSGTARNFRANVLTF
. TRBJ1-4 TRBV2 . TGTGCCAGCCGAACCGACAGTAATGAAAAACTGTTTTTT CASRTDSNEKLFF
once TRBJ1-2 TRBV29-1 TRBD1 TGCAGCGTTGCCGGACAGGGCTATGGCTACACCTTC CSVAGQGYGYTF
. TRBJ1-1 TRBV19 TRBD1 TGTGCCAGTAGTATAGGGGGCAGGGGGCGAGGGACTGAAGCTTTCTTT CASSIGGRGRGTEAFF
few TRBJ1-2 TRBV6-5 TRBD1 TGTGCCAGCAGTTACCGGACAGGGGGCGACTATGGCTACACCTTC CASSYRTGGDYGYTF
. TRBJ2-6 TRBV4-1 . TGCGCCAGCAGCCAAGATGGTTTAAGAGGGTTTGGGGCCAACGTCCTGACTTTC CASSQDGLRGFGANVLTF
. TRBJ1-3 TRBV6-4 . TGTGCCAGCAGTGACTCGACGATCGGGGATCACTCTGGAAACACCATATATTTT CASSDSTIGDHSGNTIYF
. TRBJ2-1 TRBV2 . TGTCCCACCTGTTATGGGGGGGCGGGGGCGGGGAGCTCCTACAATGAGCAGTTCTTC CPTCYGGAGAGSSYNEQFF
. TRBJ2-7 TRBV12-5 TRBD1 TGTGCTAGTGGTTACAGGGGCTTTGCCTACGAGCAGTACTTC CASGYRGFAYEQYF
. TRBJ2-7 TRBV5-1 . TGCGCCAGCAGCCCCGTCGATGTCGGTCACTACGAGCAGTACTTC CASSPVDVGHYEQYF